Presented here are 8 T cell receptor beta chains from one specimen sequenced in a study of blood T cell repertoires in COVID-19. Some clones are missing from TCRdb's copy, which holds only in-frame ones; the method was immunoSEQ multiplex PCR. The sample carries roughly 200,000 clones, approximately 80% recorded once. Sequenced sample: peripheral blood. The receptors shown here come from a woman aged 35 to 49 with COVID-19, enrolled during active disease.

This clone has just a few counts. This chain uses TRBV5-5 with TRBJ1-4; no clear D. Germline loops: CDR1 SGHKS, CDR2 YYEKEE (reference sequence). The CDR3 runs 14 residues. V was shortened by 2 bases and J by 7 bases, with 12 bases between the two germline ends. The CDR3 spells CASSFGPYGEKLFF. CDR3 bases: TGTGCCAGCAGCTTTGGGCCCTATGGTGAAAAACTGTTTTTT.

The chain is built from TRBV18 and TRBJ1-1; D uncertain. The CDR3 loop spans 13 amino acids. Trimming stripped 3 bases from V and 5 bases from J, with 10 bases between. From germline, CDR1 is KGHSH and CDR2 LQKENI. CDR3 protein: CASSPFGDTEAFF. In DNA, the CDR3 is TGTGCCAGCTCACCCTTCGGGGATACTGAAGCTTTCTTT. Full variable domain (rest looked up from reference TRBV18 and TRBJ1-1): NAGVMQNPRHLVRRRGQEARLRCSPMKGHSHVYWYRQLPEEGLKFMVYLQKENIIDESGMPKERFSAEFPKEGPSILRIQQVVRGDSAAYFCASSPFGDTEAFFGQGTRLTVV.

The gene calls are TRBV5-4 and TRBJ2-7; D call uncertain. This CDR3 is built from 13 residues. CDR1 is SGHNT and CDR2 is YYREEE in the germline V gene (reference sequence). V lost 0 bases and J lost 2, with 6 bases in between. CDR3 amino acids: CASSLGSAYEQYF. CDR3 bases: TGTGCCAGCAGCTTGGGCTCAGCCTACGAGCAGTACTTC. The complete variable domain, with remaining parts taken from reference TRBV5-4 and TRBJ2-7, reads ETGVTQSPTHLIKTRGQQVTLRCSSQSGHNTVSWYQQALGQGPQFIFQYYREEENGRGNFPPRFSGLQFPNYSSELNVNALELDDSALYLCASSLGSAYEQYFGPGTRLTVT.

This clone was detected only a few times. V gene TRBV6-2 or TRBV6-3 combines with J gene TRBJ1-1; unclear D gene. This CDR3 has 13 amino acids. Trimming took 1 base from V and 2 from J, leaving 5 bases between them. Germline V gene lookup returns CDR1 MNHEY and CDR2 SVGEGT. The CDR3, as DNA: TGTGCCAGCAGTTACTGGGCAAACACTGAAGCTTTCTTT. Translating gives CASSYWANTEAFF.

The chain links TRBV28 to TRBJ2-1, with D unresolved. Trimming took 5 bases from V and 10 from J, leaving 9 bases between them. The germline V gene encodes CDR1 MDHEN and CDR2 SYDVKM. CDR3 size: 11 residues. The CDR3 spells CASSLQREQFF. The CDR3 nucleotides read TGTGCCAGCAGTCTTCAGAGGGAGCAGTTCTTC.

The chain couples TRBV4-2 to TRBJ1-1; 7 bases are shared with TRBD1. The germline V gene encodes CDR1 LGHNA and CDR2 YNFKEQ. This CDR3 has 16 amino acids. The ends lost 2 bases at V and 10 bases at J; junction bases unmatched: 16. In DNA form, the CDR3 reads TGTGCCAGCAGCCAACCCGGGACAGCCTCCACGTCTGGAGCTTTCTTT. It encodes CASSQPGTASTSGAFF.

V and J are TRBV19 and TRBJ1-1; 7 bases are shared with TRBD1. Germline-derived CDR1 and CDR2 are LNHDA and SQIVND (reference sequence). V shed 3 bases, J shed 7 bases, and the junction held 8 bases outside the gene matches. The CDR3 spans 14 residues. Here the CDR3 reads CASSIMTGSHEAFF. Written as DNA, the CDR3 is TGTGCCAGTAGTATTATGACAGGGTCCCATGAAGCTTTCTTT. Filled out from reference TRBV19 and TRBJ1-1, the complete variable domain reads DGGITQSPKYLFRKEGQNVTLSCEQNLNHDAMYWYRQDPGQGLRLIYYSQIVNDFQKGDIAEGYSVSREKKESFPLTVTSAQKNPTAFYLCASSIMTGSHEAFFGQGTRLTVV.

V gene TRBV11-2 combines with J gene TRBJ1-4, with D tentatively TRBD1 (6 bases). V lost 5 bases and J 5 bases, leaving 15 bases between the germline ends. The CDR3 is 15 amino acids. Germline CDR1 reads SGHAT; CDR2 reads FQNNGV. The CDR3 here is CASSANRARNEKLFF. In DNA, the CDR3 is TGTGCCAGCAGCGCCAACAGGGCGCGGAATGAAAAACTGTTTTTT.